This TCR beta chain was found in a study of T cell responses to AZD1222 COVID-19 vaccine. About the research overall: Recipients boosted at about 4 weeks or about 12 weeks are pooled.

To note about this clone: The antigen is not known.

Study-level results: Receipt of two AZD1222 doses was followed by a rise in Spike-specific TCR breadth and depth. White British people made up most donors, females outnumbered males, and clonal diversity was possibly underestimated.

The germline V gene has CDR1 SQVTM and CDR2 ANQGSEA. Trimming took 4 bases from V and 8 from J, leaving 15 bases between them. The CDR3 consists of 13 residues. Sequenced by immunoSEQ multiplex PCR; TCRdb stores in-frame clones only, minus some. Of roughly 62,000 clones listed, over 70% are singletons. The sequence derives from an adult in good health. The sample consisted of peripheral blood, taken on day 0 of AZD1222 vaccination. The V gene is TRBV29-1, the J gene TRBJ2-1; D gene ambiguous. CDR3 sequence reads: CSVASYSSHEQFF. The CDR3 DNA reads TGCAGCGTTGCCTCGTACAGTAGCCATGAGCAGTTCTTC.